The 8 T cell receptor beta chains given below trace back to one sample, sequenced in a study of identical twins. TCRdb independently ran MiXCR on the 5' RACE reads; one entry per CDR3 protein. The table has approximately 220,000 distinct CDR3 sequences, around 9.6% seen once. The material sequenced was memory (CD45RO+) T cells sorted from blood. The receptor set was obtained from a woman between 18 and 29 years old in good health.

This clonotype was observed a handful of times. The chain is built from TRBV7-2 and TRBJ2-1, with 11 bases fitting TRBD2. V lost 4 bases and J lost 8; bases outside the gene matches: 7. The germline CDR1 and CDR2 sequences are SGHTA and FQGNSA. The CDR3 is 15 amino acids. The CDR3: CASSSRLAGKYEQFF. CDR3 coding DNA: TGTGCCAGCAGCTCTAGACTAGCGGGGAAGTATGAGCAGTTCTTC.

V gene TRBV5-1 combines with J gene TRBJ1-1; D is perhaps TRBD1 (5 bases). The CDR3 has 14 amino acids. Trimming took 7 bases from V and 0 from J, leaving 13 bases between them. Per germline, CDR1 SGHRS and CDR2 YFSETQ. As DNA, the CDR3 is TGCGCCAGCCGAGGTGGGGGGTTGAACACTGAAGCTTTCTTT. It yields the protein CASRGGGLNTEAFF.

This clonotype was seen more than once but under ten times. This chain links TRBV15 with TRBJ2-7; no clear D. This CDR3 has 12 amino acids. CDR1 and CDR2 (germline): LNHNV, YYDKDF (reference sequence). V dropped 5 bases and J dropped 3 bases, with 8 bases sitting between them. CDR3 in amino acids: CATSPDGYEQYF. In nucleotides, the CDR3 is TGTGCCACCAGCCCCGACGGCTACGAGCAGTACTTC.

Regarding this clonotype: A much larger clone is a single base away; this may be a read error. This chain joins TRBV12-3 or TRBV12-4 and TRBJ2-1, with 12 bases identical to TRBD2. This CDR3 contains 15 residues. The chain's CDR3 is CSSSQLAGGPNEQFF. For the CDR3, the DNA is TGTTCCAGCAGTCAACTAGCGGGGGGCCCCAATGAGCAGTTCTTC.

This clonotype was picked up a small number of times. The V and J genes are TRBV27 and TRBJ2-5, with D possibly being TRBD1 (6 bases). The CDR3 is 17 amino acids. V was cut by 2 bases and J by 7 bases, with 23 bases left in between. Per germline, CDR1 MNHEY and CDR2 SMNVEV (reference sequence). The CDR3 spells CASSLESSQASRGTQYF. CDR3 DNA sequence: TGTGCCAGCAGTTTAGAATCTAGCCAGGCGTCCAGGGGGACCCAGTACTTC.

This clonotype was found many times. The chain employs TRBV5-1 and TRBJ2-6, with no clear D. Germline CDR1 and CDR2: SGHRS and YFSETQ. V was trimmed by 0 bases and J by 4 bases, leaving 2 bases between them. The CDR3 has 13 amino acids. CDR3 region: CASSLEGANVLTF. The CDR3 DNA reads TGCGCCAGCAGCTTGGAAGGGGCCAACGTCCTGACTTTC.

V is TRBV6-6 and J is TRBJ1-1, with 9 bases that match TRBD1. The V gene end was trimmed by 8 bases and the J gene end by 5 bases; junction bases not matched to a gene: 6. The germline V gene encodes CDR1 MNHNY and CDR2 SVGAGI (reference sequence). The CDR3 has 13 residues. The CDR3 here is CASQQGAGTEAFF. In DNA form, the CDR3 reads TGTGCCAGCCAACAGGGGGCCGGGACTGAAGCTTTCTTT.

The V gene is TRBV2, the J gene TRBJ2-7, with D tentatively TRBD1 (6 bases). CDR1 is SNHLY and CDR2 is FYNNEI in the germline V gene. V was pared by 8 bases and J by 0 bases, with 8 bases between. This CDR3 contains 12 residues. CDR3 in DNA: TGTGCCAGCGGACAGAACTCCTACGAGCAGTACTTC. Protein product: CASGQNSYEQYF.